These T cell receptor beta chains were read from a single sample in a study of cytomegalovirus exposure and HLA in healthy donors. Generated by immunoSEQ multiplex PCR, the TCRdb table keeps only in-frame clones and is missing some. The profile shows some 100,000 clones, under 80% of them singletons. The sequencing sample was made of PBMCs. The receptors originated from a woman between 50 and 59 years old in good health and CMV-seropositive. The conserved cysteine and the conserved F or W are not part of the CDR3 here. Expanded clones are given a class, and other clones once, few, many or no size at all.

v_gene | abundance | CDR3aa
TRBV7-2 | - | ASSFGGGVTQY
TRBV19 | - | ASSILGESDEKLF
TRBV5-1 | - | ASSLAGGTTEAF
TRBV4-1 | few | ASSQDPRSALAKNIQY
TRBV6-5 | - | ASSWGLGYEQY
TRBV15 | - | ATSERRTSGNTQY
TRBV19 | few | ASRGAGVAGNQPQH
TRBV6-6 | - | ASSGRTYEQY
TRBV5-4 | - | ASSSQRSADTQY
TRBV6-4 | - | ASSTEQGAQQY
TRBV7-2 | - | ASSPTRPGSVYEQY
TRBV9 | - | ASSVASQGGSPLH
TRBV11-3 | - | ASSWGDGELF
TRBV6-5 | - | ASRGTGREQY
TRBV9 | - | ASSVGPSNEQF
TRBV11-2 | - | ASSAGNRGLAGNADTQY
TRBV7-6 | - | ASSVGLYTGELF
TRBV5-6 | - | ASSSTKTGELF
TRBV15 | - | ATSSRGALGQPQH
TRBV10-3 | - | AISELQGGGYT
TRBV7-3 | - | ASSLTGGSPLH
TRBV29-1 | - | SALKSLGASYGYT
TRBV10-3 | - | AISDPAGNTGELF
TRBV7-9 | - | ASSLDQGTDTQY
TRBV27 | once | ASSPVKGQPTDTQY
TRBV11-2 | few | ASSPTSGTYEQY
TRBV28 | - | ASRPEYGYT
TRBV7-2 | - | ASSTMSGTDTQY
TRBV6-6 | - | ASSGTGFNQPQH
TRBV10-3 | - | AISPLAGSTDTQY
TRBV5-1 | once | ASSLAGGQETQY
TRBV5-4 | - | ASSLAGQGPETQY
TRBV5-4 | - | ASSLATDYGYT